This TCR beta chain originates from a study of T cells in Graves' hyperthyroidism and ophthalmopathy. The V gene lost 5 bases and the J gene lost 0 bases, with 11 bases spanning the gap. The CDR3 covers 15 residues. Germline CDR1 and CDR2: SEHNR and FQNEAQ (reference sequence). Template material for amplifying TCR beta CDR3 regions consisted of RNA transcripts. The TCR CDR3 first-round RT-PCR relied on the HTBI primer set. TCRdb re-analysed the multiplex PCR reads in MiXCR, keeping a single row per CDR3 protein. Here the sample spans fewer than 700,000 distinct CDR3 sequences, roughly 17% being singletons.

The clonotype comes from a woman aged 25 to 39 with Graves' hyperthyroidism. Sequenced: blood. The chain employs TRBV7-9 and TRBJ2-4; D may be TRBD2 (5 bases). CDR3 in DNA: TGTGCCAGCAGCCACGAGGGATTAGCCAAAAACATTCAGTACTTC. Protein: CASSHEGLAKNIQYF.